The sequence of this T cell receptor beta chain was determined in a study of blood T cell repertoires in COVID-19. Study background: Italy, Spain and the United States were the sources of the convalescent and acute COVID-19 samples.

Original methodology: Amplification from reference gene primers served as the basis for estimated nucleated cell counts. The protocol was immunoSEQ multiplex PCR, while the TCRdb copy is restricted to in-frame clones and leaves out a portion. V and J calls and clone size follow that table, whereas D and trimming were derived from the DNA. The sample yields 200,000 or so clones, approximately 88% seen once. Donors were grouped by their self-reported clinical history. The TCR originated in a woman in her thirties who had been exposed to COVID-19. Input material: PBMCs or T cells enriched from blood (not recorded which).

The CDR3 coding sequence is TGTGCCAGAAGCGGGAGACACTATAACTATGGCTACACCTTC. Its protein product is CARSGRHYNYGYTF. J is TRBJ1-2 and V is TRBV7-5. TRBV7-5 corresponds to a pseudogene. This CDR3 has 14 amino acids.